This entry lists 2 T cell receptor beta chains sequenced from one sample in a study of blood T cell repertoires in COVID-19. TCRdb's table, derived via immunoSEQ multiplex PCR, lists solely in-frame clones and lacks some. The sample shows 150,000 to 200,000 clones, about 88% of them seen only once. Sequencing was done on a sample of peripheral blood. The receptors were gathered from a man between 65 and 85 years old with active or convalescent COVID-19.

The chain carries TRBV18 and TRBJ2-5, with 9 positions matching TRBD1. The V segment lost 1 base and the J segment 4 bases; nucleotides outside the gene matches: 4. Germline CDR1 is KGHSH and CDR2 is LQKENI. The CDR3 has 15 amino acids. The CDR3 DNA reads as TGTGCCAGCTCACCACTGGGACAGGGCGGAGAGACCCAGTACTTC. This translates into CASSPLGQGGETQYF.

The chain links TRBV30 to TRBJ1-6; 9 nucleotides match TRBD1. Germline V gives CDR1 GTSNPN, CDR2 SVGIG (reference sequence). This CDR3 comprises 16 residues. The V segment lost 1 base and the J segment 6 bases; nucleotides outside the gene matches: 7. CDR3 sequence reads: CAWSANRGQFNSPLHF. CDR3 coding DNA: TGTGCCTGGAGTGCGAACAGGGGGCAGTTTAATTCACCCCTCCACTTT.